Listed here are 32 T cell receptor beta chains from one sample, sequenced in a study of response to subunit inactivated influenza vaccine. TCRdb redid the calling of the RT-PCR reads with MiXCR, one entry per CDR3 protein. The table lists about 620,000 distinct CDR3 sequences, 11% of them singletons. A further study also used this sample, focusing on T cells expressing NK-cell markers. That source notes: What made the TCR beta cDNA was 5'RACE template switching with UMIs.

The specimen was PBMCs from blood, collected on the day of vaccination. Every receptor here comes from a man aged 45-60 years who received an inactivated influenza vaccine.

This clonotype was found a few times. This chain uses TRBV7-2 with TRBJ2-6; no reliable D call. Germline assignment: CDR1 SGHTA and CDR2 FQGNSA. CDR3 length: 14 amino acids. V was cut by 6 bases and J by 3 bases, with 9 bases left in between. This CDR3 reads CASSYRYGANVLTF. CDR3 nucleotide sequence: TGTGCCAGCAGTTATCGATATGGGGCCAACGTCCTGACTTTC.

In this sample, this clonotype turned up many times. The chain couples TRBV19 to TRBJ2-5, with 9 bases aligning to TRBD2. V lost 4 bases, J lost 5 bases, and 2 bases stayed unmatched. The CDR3 is 13 residues long. CDR1 is LNHDA, CDR2 SQIVND, per germline (reference sequence). The CDR3 coding sequence is TGTGCCAGTAGTAGGGGACTAGCTGAGACCCAGTACTTC. Amino acids: CASSRGLAETQYF.

The rearrangement links TRBV28 to TRBJ2-7; TRBD1 matches at 10 bases. Per the germline V gene, CDR1 is MDHEN and CDR2 is SYDVKM. J was trimmed by 3 bases and V by 6 bases; bases with no gene match: 5. CDR3 size: 14 residues. The DNA for the CDR3 is TGTGCCAGCAGGTGGGGGACAGGGGTCTACGAGCAGTACTTC. It yields the protein CASRWGTGVYEQYF.

This clonotype occurred many times. The chain links TRBV20-1 to TRBJ2-1; D gene uncertain. The CDR3 has 14 amino acids. CDR1 and CDR2 from the germline V gene are DFQATT and SNEGSKA (reference sequence). Trimming shortened V by 6 bases and J by 4 bases, and 16 bases separated the two germline ends. The CDR3 spells CSAKVVQLYNEQFF. The CDR3 region has the DNA TGCAGTGCGAAGGTGGTGCAACTGTACAATGAGCAGTTCTTC.

About this clonotype: A read error may be the cause here, since a much bigger clone is one base away. The chain has TRBV2 and TRBJ2-7; D gene unclear. V lost 10 bases to trimming and J lost 6 bases, with 10 bases between them. The CDR3 is 10 amino acids. In germline, CDR1 is SNHLY, CDR2 FYNNEI. Here the CDR3 reads CAISRIEQYF. The CDR3 DNA follows: TGTGCCATCAGCCGGATCGAGCAGTACTTC.

This clonotype showed up just a few times. The J gene is TRBJ2-7, the V gene TRBV10-3, with D perhaps given as TRBD1 or TRBD2 (6 bases each). This CDR3 has 17 amino acids. CDR1 ENHRY and CDR2 SYGVKD come from the germline V gene. V gave up 3 bases and J gave up 0 bases, with 18 bases separating them. This CDR3 reads CAISEFPRGLNSYEQYF. The CDR3 region has the DNA TGTGCCATCAGTGAATTTCCTCGGGGGCTTAACTCCTACGAGCAGTACTTC.

The chain links TRBV20-1 to TRBJ1-3, with D possibly TRBD1 on 5 matching bases. Looked up from germline, CDR1 is DFQATT and CDR2 is SNEGSKA (reference sequence). The V end lost 6 bases, the J end lost 2 bases, and 17 bases lay between the germline ends. The CDR3 loop spans 15 amino acids. Here the CDR3 DNA reads TGCAGTGCCCCAAAGGGACCCAAGGCTGGAAACACCATATATTTT. Translating it yields CSAPKGPKAGNTIYF.

This clonotype has a count of ten or more. The rearrangement uses TRBV29-1 and TRBJ2-2, with a possible D match to TRBD1 (7 bases). CDR1 is SQVTM, CDR2 ANQGSEA, per germline. Trimming cost V 3 bases and J 4 bases, with 12 bases left between them. This CDR3 has 14 amino acids. The CDR3 reads CSVEPRGVTGELFF. In DNA, the CDR3 is TGCAGCGTTGAGCCCAGGGGGGTCACCGGGGAGCTGTTTTTT.

Ten or more counts support this clonotype. This rearrangement joins TRBV29-1 to TRBJ1-5; 7 bases match TRBD1. In germline, CDR1 is SQVTM, CDR2 ANQGSEA. The V and J ends lost 7 bases and 2 bases, in that order; junction bases with no gene match: 8. CDR3 length: 14 amino acids. This CDR3 is CSAVGTDGNQPQHF. The CDR3 DNA reads TGCAGCGCTGTCGGGACAGACGGCAATCAGCCCCAGCATTTT.

The genes are TRBV29-1 and TRBJ2-5; perhaps TRBD2 as D (7 bases). CDR1 SQVTM and CDR2 ANQGSEA come from the germline V gene. This CDR3 comprises 16 residues. Between the trimmed V and J ends, which lost 2 bases and 5 bases, there was a span of 21 bases. Here the CDR3 DNA reads TGCAGCGTTGAATGGGGGACTCCCAGGGGAGGGGAGACCCAGTACTTC. It yields the protein CSVEWGTPRGGETQYF.

This clonotype has more than one count but fewer than ten. The rearrangement joins TRBV6-1 to TRBJ2-7; D gene unclear. The CDR3 extends over 14 amino acids. From germline, CDR1 is MNHNS and CDR2 SASEGT. V was clipped by 6 bases and J by 2 bases, with 14 bases between them. CDR3 DNA sequence: TGTGCCAGCAGCAGTGGACGGCAAGCCTACGAGCAGTACTTC. Amino acids: CASSSGRQAYEQYF.

The chain couples TRBV7-8 to TRBJ2-2; D perhaps matches TRBD2 (5 bases). The V gene's germline CDR1 is SGHVS and CDR2 FQNEAQ. With 0 bases removed from V and 4 bases from J, the gap between germline ends came to 12 bases. The CDR3 is made up of 16 amino acids. In DNA form, the CDR3 reads TGTGCCAGCAGCTTAGCGACGGGGAGCGGCACCGGGGAGCTGTTTTTT. Translation: CASSLATGSGTGELFF.

The chain carries TRBV7-8 and TRBJ1-5; tentatively, D is TRBD1 (5 bases). Trimming shortened V by 8 bases and J by 0 bases, and 20 bases separated the two germline ends. Germline assignment: CDR1 SGHVS and CDR2 FQNEAQ. This CDR3 is built from 17 residues. The CDR3 sequence is CASPIDSLGGSNQPQHF. For the CDR3, the DNA is TGTGCCAGCCCCATTGATTCTTTGGGGGGTAGCAATCAGCCCCAGCATTTT.

J is TRBJ2-2 and V is TRBV20-1; TRBD1 matches 12 bases. The CDR3 runs 15 residues. Germline values: CDR1 DFQATT, CDR2 SNEGSKA (reference sequence). With V trimmed by 4 bases and J by 5 bases, 5 bases remained unmatched. In nucleotides, the CDR3 is TGCAGTGCTACCGGGACAGGGGGCTGGACCGGGGAGCTGTTTTTT. Protein product: CSATGTGGWTGELFF.

The rearrangement uses TRBV18 and TRBJ1-1; D is possibly TRBD1 (5 bases). With 3 bases removed from V and 4 bases from J, the gap between germline ends came to 12 bases. CDR1 is KGHSH, CDR2 LQKENI, per germline. This CDR3 region has 14 residues. CDR3 DNA sequence: TGTGCCAGCTCACCTTCGGGACCGGTCACTGAAGCTTTCTTT. Residues: CASSPSGPVTEAFF.

V and J are TRBV5-1 and TRBJ2-3; unclear D gene. The CDR3 contains 13 residues. CDR1 is SGHRS and CDR2 is YFSETQ in the germline V gene. V was trimmed by 1 base and J by 4 bases, leaving 7 bases between them. In DNA, the CDR3 is TGCGCCAGCAGCTTGAGGCGATCAGATACGCAGTATTTT. This translates into CASSLRRSDTQYF.

The rearrangement links TRBV7-2 to TRBJ2-7; 7 bases match TRBD1. V dropped 6 bases and J dropped 3; count of bases not matched to a gene: 11. Germline CDR1 SGHTA, CDR2 FQGNSA. The CDR3 consists of 15 residues. Written as DNA, the CDR3 is TGTGCCAGCAGTCAACCCTGGACAGGCAACTACGAGCAGTACTTC. This sequence encodes CASSQPWTGNYEQYF.

A few counts support this clonotype. The chain links TRBV7-8 to TRBJ1-5, with 9 bases identical to TRBD1. The germline V gene has CDR1 SGHVS and CDR2 FQNEAQ. J gave up 1 base and V 3 bases, and 10 bases lay outside the gene matches. The length of the CDR3 is 18 residues. CDR3 bases: TGTGCCAGCAGCTTCCGTGTCCGGACAGGGGAAAGCAATCAGCCCCAGCATTTT. Translating it yields CASSFRVRTGESNQPQHF. The whole variable domain, remainder taken from reference TRBV7-8 and TRBJ1-5, is GAGVSQSPRYKVAKRGQDVALRCDPISGHVSLFWYQQALGQGPEFLTYFQNEAQLDKSGLPSDRFFAERPEGSVSTLKIQRTQQEDSAVYLCASSFRVRTGESNQPQHFGDGTRLSIL.

A few counts support this clonotype. This chain uses TRBV5-1 with TRBJ1-4; TRBD1 agrees at 7 bases. V dropped 0 bases and J dropped 7; count of bases not matched to a gene: 6. The germline V gene encodes CDR1 SGHRS and CDR2 YFSETQ. There are 15 residues in the CDR3. The CDR3 bases are TGCGCCAGCAGCTTGGAAGGGGGCAGAGGTGAAAAACTGTTTTTT. Protein sequence: CASSLEGGRGEKLFF.

The chain links TRBV12-3 or TRBV12-4 to TRBJ2-5; D perhaps matches TRBD1 (6 bases). The CDR3 totals 14 residues. V dropped 0 bases and J dropped 5 bases, with 10 bases sitting between them. The CDR3: CASSLAGTTETQYF. As DNA, the CDR3 is TGTGCCAGCAGTTTAGCCGGGACAACCGAGACCCAGTACTTC.

There are many counts of this clonotype. V is TRBV12-3 or TRBV12-4 and J is TRBJ2-3, with D possibly matching TRBD2 (7 bases). The germline V and J ends were trimmed by 6 bases and 6 bases, with 19 bases remaining between them. This CDR3 has 15 amino acids. CDR3 coding DNA: TGTGCCAGCAGCCAATTCGCGGGGGCGGGGGATACGCAGTATTTT. Translation gives CASSQFAGAGDTQYF.

The chain is built from TRBV14 and TRBJ1-1; 12 bases agree with TRBD1. V gave up 3 bases and J gave up 1 base; unmatched junction bases: 3. Germline-derived CDR1 and CDR2 are SGHDN and FVKESK. The CDR3 is 16 residues long. CDR3 in amino acids: CASSHRDRGRNTEAFF. The CDR3, as DNA: TGTGCCAGCAGCCACCGGGACAGGGGGCGGAACACTGAAGCTTTCTTT.

This clonotype was detected only a few times. This rearrangement joins TRBV20-1 to TRBJ2-6; D gene unclear. The germline gives CDR1 DFQATT, CDR2 SNEGSKA (reference sequence). There are 14 residues in the CDR3. Trimming removed 0 bases at V and 4 bases at J, with 7 bases between. CDR3: CSARDPLGANVLTF. CDR3 in DNA: TGCAGTGCTAGAGATCCATTAGGGGCCAACGTCCTGACTTTC.

The gene calls are TRBV5-5 and TRBJ2-7; TRBD1 might be the D (6 bases). CDR1 SGHKS and CDR2 YYEKEE come from the germline V gene (reference sequence). The CDR3 is made up of 18 amino acids. Between the trimmed V and J ends, which lost 3 bases and 7 bases, there was a span of 29 bases. DNA for the CDR3: TGTGCCAGCAGCTACTCCAGTCAACAGGGCTCAGCTCGCGGAGAGCAGTACTTC. It specifies CASSYSSQQGSARGEQYF.

There are many counts of this clonotype. The chain couples TRBV5-1 to TRBJ1-2; D not resolved. Germline values: CDR1 SGHRS, CDR2 YFSETQ. Trimming pared 4 bases from V and 8 bases from J, leaving 12 bases between. This CDR3 spans 12 amino acids. CDR3 in amino acids: CASSVTGRGYTF. DNA for the CDR3: TGCGCCAGCAGCGTTACCGGGCGGGGCTACACCTTC.

V gene TRBV7-2 combines with J gene TRBJ2-7; TRBD1 or TRBD2 may be the D gene (5 bases each). This CDR3 has 14 residues. The V gene lost 5 bases and the J gene lost 4 bases, with 15 bases spanning the gap. In germline, CDR1 is SGHTA, CDR2 FQGNSA. The DNA for the CDR3 is TGTGCCAGCAGCCCAGTCGGGACGGATTACGAGCAGTACTTC. It yields the protein CASSPVGTDYEQYF.

The chain is built from TRBV3-1 and TRBJ2-3, with D unresolved. Germline V gene sequence: CDR1 LGHDT, CDR2 YNNKEL (reference sequence). The CDR3 runs to 13 residues. The V end was cut by 0 bases, the J end by 10 bases, with 11 bases between. Here the CDR3 reads CASSQDRGYSQYF. The CDR3 DNA follows: TGTGCCAGCAGCCAAGATCGCGGCTACTCGCAGTATTTT.

At least ten counts were recorded for this clonotype. The chain combines TRBV5-1 with TRBJ2-3; 8 positions match TRBD2. CDR3 length equals 15 residues. Germline assignment: CDR1 SGHRS and CDR2 YFSETQ. The V segment lost 4 bases and the J segment 0 bases; nucleotides outside the gene matches: 4. The CDR3 coding sequence is TGCGCCAGCAGCCTTGGACTAGCCAGCACAGATACGCAGTATTTT. Translation gives CASSLGLASTDTQYF.

This clonotype was observed a handful of times. The J gene is TRBJ2-2, the V gene TRBV5-1; D not resolved. Trimming shortened V by 0 bases and J by 6 bases, and 12 bases separated the two germline ends. The germline V gene encodes CDR1 SGHRS and CDR2 YFSETQ. The CDR3 has 15 residues. CDR3: CASSLVQYSSGELFF. The CDR3 DNA reads TGCGCCAGCAGCTTGGTTCAGTATTCCTCCGGGGAGCTGTTTTTT.

The chain recombines TRBV5-1 with TRBJ2-7, with D tentatively TRBD1 (5 bases). Trimming stripped 0 bases from V and 6 bases from J, with 13 bases between. The CDR3 has 14 residues. Germline V lookup: CDR1 SGHRS, CDR2 YFSETQ. The CDR3 bases are TGCGCCAGCAGCTTGGGCAGGGTAACGGGCGAGCAGTACTTC. It codes for CASSLGRVTGEQYF.

The table lists this clonotype with many counts. J is TRBJ2-7 and V is TRBV7-9; D not certain. CDR1 is SEHNR, CDR2 FQNEAQ, per germline (reference sequence). With 5 bases removed from V and 8 bases from J, the gap between germline ends came to 25 bases. This CDR3 comprises 16 residues. The chain's CDR3 is CASSKSLGPTTGQQYF. The CDR3 DNA reads TGTGCCAGCAGCAAGTCCTTGGGCCCGACCACCGGTCAGCAGTACTTC.

This clonotype was seen a handful of times. The rearrangement uses TRBV28 and TRBJ2-3, with 11 bases matching TRBD2. The germline CDR1 and CDR2 sequences are MDHEN and SYDVKM. CDR3 length equals 15 residues. With 8 bases clipped from V and 6 bases from J, the junction kept 10 bases outside the gene matches. CDR3 DNA sequence: TGTGCCAGCGGAATTATAGCGGGGGGGCTGGATACGCAGTATTTT. Translating it yields CASGIIAGGLDTQYF.